A single sample gave rise to the 23 T cell receptor beta chains below, sequenced in a study of T cell changes during pregnancy in multiple sclerosis. The assay was immunoSEQ multiplex PCR, and TCRdb's table has in-frame clones only and misses some. In the table there are tens of thousands of clones, around 92% of which are singletons. Material: CD4+ T cells from peripheral blood mononuclear cells, obtained after pregnancy. These receptors all come from a female donor in good health, enrolled as a control in a pregnancy study.

V usage is TRBV28 and J usage is TRBJ1-2; D is uncertain. This CDR3 is 12 amino acids long. Trimming left V 2 bases short and J 2 bases short, with 3 bases between. The V gene's germline CDR1 is MDHEN and CDR2 SYDVKM. CDR3: CASSLRNYGYTF. The CDR3, as DNA: TGTGCCAGCAGTTTACGGAACTATGGCTACACCTTC.

The gene calls are TRBV7-2 and TRBJ1-3, with 7 bases aligning to TRBD1. Germline CDR1 and CDR2: SGHTA and FQGNSA. This CDR3 is 15 amino acids long. Trimming removed 2 bases from V and 4 bases from J; junction bases left unmatched: 5. The CDR3 DNA reads as TGTGCCAGCAGCTTATTCCGACAGGGAGGAAACACCATATATTTT. Its translation is CASSLFRQGGNTIYF.

A remark on this clone: At one end the junction does not follow the germline gene, possibly because of a read error. The chain employs TRBV7-7 and TRBJ2-2, with D possibly TRBD2 on 6 matching bases. The CDR3 is made up of 15 amino acids. CDR1 is SSHAT and CDR2 is FNYEAQ in the germline V gene (reference sequence). The CDR3 DNA sequence: TGTGCTAGCAGCTTAGGCCTAGCGCTCCCCGGGGAGCTGTTTTTT. The encoded protein is CASSLGLALPGELFF.

The gene calls are TRBV27 and TRBJ2-1, with TRBD2 matching over 8 bases. The length of the CDR3 is 15 residues. CDR1 MNHEY and CDR2 SMNVEV come from the germline V gene (reference sequence). The J segment lost 4 bases and the V segment lost 5 bases, leaving 7 bases of the junction unmatched. DNA for the CDR3: TGTGCCAGCAGTGCGCGGGGGGACCCTTACAATGAGCAGTTCTTC. Its translation: CASSARGDPYNEQFF.

This chain's CDR3 is CASSQGLGQISGNTIYF. CDR3 DNA sequence: TGCGCCAGCAGCCAAGGTTTGGGACAGATCTCTGGAAACACCATATATTTT. The chain links TRBV4-3 to TRBJ1-3, with TRBD1 matching over 7 bases. This CDR3 is 17 amino acids long. V trimming: 1 base; J trimming: 0 bases; junction bases outside the gene matches: 6. Per germline, CDR1 LGHNA and CDR2 YSLEER.

The V and J genes are TRBV14 and TRBJ2-3; D is perhaps TRBD2 (7 bases). Germline CDR1 reads SGHDN; CDR2 reads FVKESK. Trimming removed 4 bases from V and 4 bases from J, with 12 bases in between. The CDR3 length is 14 residues. The CDR3 protein is CASSLRGRADTQYF. The CDR3 DNA reads TGTGCCAGCAGCCTGCGGGGGCGGGCAGATACGCAGTATTTT. The full variable domain, its missing parts supplied by reference TRBV14 and TRBJ2-3, is EAGVTQFPSHSVIEKGQTVTLRCDPISGHDNLYWYRRVMGKEIKFLLHFVKESKQDESGMPNNRFLAERTGGTYSTLKVQPAELEDSGVYFCASSLRGRADTQYFGPGTRLTVL.

The CDR3 loop reads CASSYRGVGQPQHF. For the CDR3, the DNA is TGTGCCAGCAGTTACCGCGGGGTGGGCCAGCCCCAGCATTTT. The chain uses TRBV6-5 and TRBJ1-5; D uncertain. V dropped 2 bases and J dropped 7 bases, with 12 bases sitting between them. There are 14 residues in the CDR3. CDR1 and CDR2 from the germline V gene are MNHEY and SVGAGI.

The chain couples TRBV7-8 to TRBJ1-2, with no clear D. Germline CDR1 SGHVS, CDR2 FQNEAQ. V lost 6 bases to trimming and J lost 0 bases, with 8 bases between them. The CDR3 is made up of 13 amino acids. This chain's CDR3 is CASSLRSNYGYTF. DNA for the CDR3: TGTGCCAGCAGTTTACGGTCTAACTATGGCTACACCTTC.

The chain has TRBV23-1 and TRBJ1-1; 8 bases are shared with TRBD1. TRBV23-1 qualifies as an ORF whose function is uncertain. The J segment lost 0 bases and the V segment lost 10 bases, leaving 13 bases of the junction unmatched. The CDR3 loop spans 16 amino acids. The CDR3 bases are TGCGCCATTTCCGGGACAGGCGGATTTATGAACACTGAAGCTTTCTTT. Translating gives CAISGTGGFMNTEAFF.

V is TRBV9 and J is TRBJ2-1; no firm D call. Deletions cut 0 bases from V and 5 bases from J, with 12 bases between. This CDR3 region has 15 residues. Germline CDR1 SGDLS, CDR2 YYNGEE. CDR3 nucleotides: TGTGCCAGCAGCGTAGACCTAGGTTCGAACAATGAGCAGTTCTTC. This sequence encodes CASSVDLGSNNEQFF.

The chain has TRBV5-6 and TRBJ2-1; 9 bases match TRBD2. Germline V lookup: CDR1 SGHDT, CDR2 YYEEEE. CDR3 size: 16 residues. V trimming: 0 bases; J trimming: 7 bases; junction bases outside the gene matches: 8. The CDR3 protein is CASSLALSGGRNEQFF. Written as DNA, the CDR3 is TGTGCCAGCAGCTTGGCACTTAGCGGGGGCCGGAATGAGCAGTTCTTC.

The chain links TRBV6-5 to TRBJ1-2, with unresolved D. This CDR3 region has 15 residues. V was trimmed by 1 base and J by 6 bases, leaving 15 bases between them. Germline CDR1 MNHEY, CDR2 SVGAGI. The CDR3 loop reads CASSYWEAELNGYTF. CDR3 DNA sequence: TGTGCCAGCAGTTACTGGGAGGCGGAGCTTAATGGCTACACCTTC.

Regarding this clone: At one end, the junction sequence differs from germline, possibly due to a read error. The chain carries TRBV7-7 and TRBJ2-5; 11 positions agree with TRBD1. CDR1 is SSHAT and CDR2 is FNYEAQ in the germline V gene (reference sequence). The CDR3 totals 17 residues. The chain's CDR3 is CASSFLAGTGGGETQYF. The CDR3 DNA sequence: TGTGCTAGCAGCTTTTTAGCTGGGACAGGGGGTGGAGAGACCCAGTACTTC.

The V gene is TRBV7-2, the J gene TRBJ1-2; D is unclear. CDR3 length equals 14 residues. Deletions cut 1 base from V and 6 bases from J, with 12 bases between. Germline CDR1 is SGHTA and CDR2 is FQGNSA. CDR3 DNA sequence: TGTGCCAGCAGCTTAGTGAGGGCAGCCCATGGCTACACCTTC. It specifies CASSLVRAAHGYTF.

V usage is TRBV18 and J usage is TRBJ1-1; 9 bases are shared with TRBD1. V lost 6 bases to trimming and J lost 8 bases; unmatched junction nucleotides: 4. Per germline, CDR1 KGHSH and CDR2 LQKENI. This CDR3 region has 12 residues. The DNA for the CDR3 is TGTGCCAGCTCCCAAGACAGGGGGGAAGCTTTCTTT. Amino acid sequence: CASSQDRGEAFF. The full variable domain, with the rest looked up from reference TRBV18 and TRBJ1-1, is NAGVMQNPRHLVRRRGQEARLRCSPMKGHSHVYWYRQLPEEGLKFMVYLQKENIIDESGMPKERFSAEFPKEGPSILRIQQVVRGDSAAYFCASSQDRGEAFFGQGTRLTVV.

The rearrangement uses TRBV18 and TRBJ2-3; the D gene is possibly TRBD2 (6 bases). The CDR3 is 14 residues long. Per germline, CDR1 KGHSH and CDR2 LQKENI. Trimming took off 6 bases at V and 6 bases at J, with 16 bases between the two ends. In DNA form, the CDR3 reads TGTGCCAGCTCCCCCAGGCTAGCGACGGATACGCAGTATTTT. The encoded protein is CASSPRLATDTQYF. Full variable domain (rest looked up from reference TRBV18 and TRBJ2-3): NAGVMQNPRHLVRRRGQEARLRCSPMKGHSHVYWYRQLPEEGLKFMVYLQKENIIDESGMPKERFSAEFPKEGPSILRIQQVVRGDSAAYFCASSPRLATDTQYFGPGTRLTVL.

The V and J genes are TRBV27 and TRBJ2-2; 9 bases are shared with TRBD1. The germline gives CDR1 MNHEY, CDR2 SMNVEV (reference sequence). Trimming at V came to 0 bases and at J to 3 bases, leaving 5 bases not matched to a gene. There are 17 residues in the CDR3. The CDR3 DNA follows: TGTGCCAGCAGTTTATCCTCTTGGACAGGGGACACCGGGGAGCTGTTTTTT. Protein sequence: CASSLSSWTGDTGELFF.

The CDR3 DNA follows: TGTGCCAGCAGCTTGGGTCAGGGGCCTGAAGCTTTCTTT. Its protein product is CASSLGQGPEAFF. The chain is built from TRBV5-4 and TRBJ1-1; TRBD1 is a possible D gene (6 bases). The length of the CDR3 is 13 residues. V gave up 0 bases and J gave up 6 bases, with 9 bases separating them. Germline lookup yields CDR1 SGHNT and CDR2 YYREEE (reference sequence).

This chain links TRBV4-1 with TRBJ1-3, with D hard to call. The CDR3 contains 16 residues. The V gene lost 0 bases and the J gene lost 2 bases, with 11 bases spanning the gap. CDR1 and CDR2 from the germline V gene are MGHRA and YSYEKL. The CDR3 DNA is TGCGCCAGCAGCCAAGACAGAAGTTCAACTGGAAACACCATATATTTT. Translated, it gives CASSQDRSSTGNTIYF.

This chain's CDR3 is CASSKGIYRGPTNEKLFF. The CDR3 region has the DNA TGTGCCAGCAGCAAAGGGATCTACAGGGGGCCGACTAATGAAAAACTGTTTTTT. This chain links TRBV21-1 with TRBJ1-4; the table's D gene call, TRBD1, was not cross checked with the DNA. TRBV21-1 is labeled a pseudogene. CDR3 size: 18 residues.

The CDR3 DNA is TGTGCCAGCTCACCAACCCGACAGCTCTACAATGAGCAGTTCTTC. Translated, it gives CASSPTRQLYNEQFF. The rearrangement uses TRBV18 and TRBJ2-1, with D possibly TRBD1 on 5 matching bases. The CDR3 is made up of 15 amino acids. V lost 2 bases, J lost 3 bases, and 11 bases lay in between. The germline CDR1 and CDR2 sequences are KGHSH and LQKENI.

CDR3 DNA: TGTGCCAGCAGCTTGGACAGGAACTATGGCTACACCTTC. This gives the protein CASSLDRNYGYTF. The rearrangement joins TRBV5-6 to TRBJ1-2, with D maybe TRBD1 (5 bases). This CDR3 spans 13 amino acids. Germline loops: CDR1 SGHDT, CDR2 YYEEEE. V lost 0 bases, J lost 2 bases, and 5 bases lay in between.

This chain connects TRBV6-1 to TRBJ1-1, with no clear D. This CDR3 is 13 amino acids long. Germline V lookup: CDR1 MNHNS, CDR2 SASEGT. The V end lost 10 bases, the J end lost 1 base, and 13 bases lay between the germline ends. The chain's CDR3 is CATAPAGNTEAFF. Written as DNA, the CDR3 is TGTGCCACCGCCCCGGCGGGGAACACTGAAGCTTTCTTT.